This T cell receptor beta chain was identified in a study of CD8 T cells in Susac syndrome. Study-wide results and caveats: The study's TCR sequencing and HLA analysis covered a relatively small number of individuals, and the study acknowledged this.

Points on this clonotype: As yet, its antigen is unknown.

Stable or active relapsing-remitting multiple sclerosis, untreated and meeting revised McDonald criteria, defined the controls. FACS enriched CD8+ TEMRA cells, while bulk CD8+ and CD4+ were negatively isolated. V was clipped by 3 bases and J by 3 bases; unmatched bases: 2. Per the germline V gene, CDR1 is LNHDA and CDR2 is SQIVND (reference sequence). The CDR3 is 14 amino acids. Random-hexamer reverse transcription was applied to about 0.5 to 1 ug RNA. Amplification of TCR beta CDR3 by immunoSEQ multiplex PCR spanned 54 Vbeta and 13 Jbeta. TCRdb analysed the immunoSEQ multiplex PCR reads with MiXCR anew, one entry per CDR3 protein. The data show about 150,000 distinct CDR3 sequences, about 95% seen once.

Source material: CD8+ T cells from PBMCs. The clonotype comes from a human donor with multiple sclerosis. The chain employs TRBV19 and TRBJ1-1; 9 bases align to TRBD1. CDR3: CASSIGQGYTEAFF. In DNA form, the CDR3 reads TGTGCCAGTAGTATTGGACAGGGGTACACTGAAGCTTTCTTT.